This passage covers 15 T cell receptor beta chains from one sample sequenced in a study of chemoradiotherapy in HPV16-positive cancers. Profiled with immunoSEQ multiplex PCR; TCRdb holds only in-frame clones, not every one. This table holds around 1,600 clones, 75% to 90% found once. Material: tumor tissue, obtained from a patient who underwent chemoradiotherapy. The receptor set was obtained from a human donor with HPV-associated anogenital cancer.

The gene calls are TRBV11-1 and TRBJ2-1; D unclear. Germline CDR1 and CDR2: SGHAT and FQDESV (reference sequence). This CDR3 has 11 residues. The ends were cut back, 1 base at V and 5 bases at J, with 0 bases in the middle. The CDR3 reads CASSLDNEQFF. As DNA, the CDR3 is TGTGCCAGCAGCTTAGACAATGAGCAGTTCTTC.

The chain employs TRBV6-6 and TRBJ1-1, with D possibly matching TRBD1 (6 bases). The CDR3 runs 13 residues. Trimming left V 5 bases short and J 10 bases short, with 17 bases between. Germline V gene lookup returns CDR1 MNHNY and CDR2 SVGAGI (reference sequence). The CDR3 region is CASSQNRDGRAFF. Here the CDR3 DNA reads TGTGCCAGCAGTCAAAACAGGGATGGGAGAGCTTTCTTT.

V and J are TRBV11-3 and TRBJ1-6; D uncertain. This CDR3 region has 16 residues. V lost 0 bases and J lost 5, with 11 bases in between. Germline assignment: CDR1 SGHNT and CDR2 YENEEA. CDR3 bases: TGTGCCAGCAGCTTAGATGTGAGGCAGAATAATTCACCCCTCCACTTT. Translation: CASSLDVRQNNSPLHF.

The chain couples TRBV9 to TRBJ2-7, with D perhaps matching TRBD1 (6 bases). The CDR3 length is 15 residues. Trimming stripped 4 bases from V and 0 bases from J, with 14 bases between. Germline assignment: CDR1 SGDLS and CDR2 YYNGEE. Written as DNA, the CDR3 is TGTGCCAGCAGCCCGAGGGGGACGGGCTCCTACGAGCAGTACTTC. Translation: CASSPRGTGSYEQYF.

This chain joins TRBV5-5 and TRBJ1-6; the match to TRBD1 covers 9 bases. Looked up from germline, CDR1 is SGHKS and CDR2 is YYEKEE (reference sequence). The junction had 8 bases not matched to a gene; V was cut back by 0 bases and J by 4 bases. CDR3 length: 18 residues. CDR3 region: CASSLAGTGLGYNSPLHF. CDR3 coding DNA: TGTGCCAGCAGCTTGGCCGGGACAGGGCTAGGGTATAATTCACCCCTCCACTTT.

This chain uses TRBV19 with TRBJ1-4, with D possibly TRBD1 on 6 matching bases. Germline CDR1 and CDR2: LNHDA and SQIVND (reference sequence). The CDR3 length is 13 residues. V was shortened by 5 bases and J by 6 bases, with 10 bases between the two germline ends. The CDR3 spells CASSFNRDEKLFF. CDR3 sequence (DNA): TGTGCCAGTAGTTTCAACAGGGATGAAAAACTGTTTTTT. The full variable domain, rest sourced from reference TRBV19 and TRBJ1-4, is DGGITQSPKYLFRKEGQNVTLSCEQNLNHDAMYWYRQDPGQGLRLIYYSQIVNDFQKGDIAEGYSVSREKKESFPLTVTSAQKNPTAFYLCASSFNRDEKLFFGSGTQLSVL.

This chain uses TRBV28 with TRBJ1-2; D possibly corresponds to TRBD1 (5 bases). The germline V and J ends were trimmed by 2 bases and 6 bases, with 16 bases remaining between them. The CDR3 consists of 15 residues. Germline V gives CDR1 MDHEN, CDR2 SYDVKM. The CDR3 DNA follows: TGTGCCAGCAGTTTAACTTCGGGACGGTTACATGGCTACACCTTC. Encoded protein: CASSLTSGRLHGYTF.

The genes are TRBV29-1 and TRBJ2-3, with D tentatively TRBD1 (5 bases). Germline assignment: CDR1 SQVTM and CDR2 ANQGSEA. This CDR3 is built from 14 residues. With 5 bases removed from V and 6 bases from J, the gap between germline ends came to 18 bases. CDR3 region: CSVPGHWGMDTQYF. The CDR3 bases are TGCAGCGTTCCCGGACACTGGGGAATGGATACGCAGTATTTT.

The chain has TRBV18 and TRBJ2-7, with 9 bases fitting TRBD2. Germline CDR1 KGHSH, CDR2 LQKENI. This CDR3 is built from 16 residues. Unmatched junction bases numbered 7, after V lost 2 bases and J lost 2 bases. CDR3 in DNA: TGTGCCAGCTCACCAGTCCTAGCGGGGAACACCTACGAGCAGTACTTC. As protein: CASSPVLAGNTYEQYF. Complete variable domain (other parts from reference TRBV18 and TRBJ2-7): NAGVMQNPRHLVRRRGQEARLRCSPMKGHSHVYWYRQLPEEGLKFMVYLQKENIIDESGMPKERFSAEFPKEGPSILRIQQVVRGDSAAYFCASSPVLAGNTYEQYFGPGTRLTVT.

The V and J genes are TRBV6-1 and TRBJ1-6; maybe TRBD1 (6 bases). CDR1 is MNHNS, CDR2 SASEGT, per germline. Between the trimmed V and J ends, which lost 7 bases and 7 bases, there was a span of 11 bases. The CDR3 sequence is 13 residues long. CDR3 sequence (DNA): TGTGCCAGCATAGTAACAGGGAATTCACCCCTCCACTTT. Its translation: CASIVTGNSPLHF.

The rearrangement uses TRBV5-1 and TRBJ1-1; perhaps TRBD1 as D (5 bases). Germline V gives CDR1 SGHRS, CDR2 YFSETQ. Between the trimmed V and J ends, which lost 5 bases and 0 bases, there was a span of 8 bases. The CDR3 consists of 13 residues. The CDR3 DNA is TGCGCCAGCAGTATGACAGTGAACACTGAAGCTTTCTTT. Translating gives CASSMTVNTEAFF.

This clone was seen more than once but under ten times. The chain couples TRBV5-4 to TRBJ2-3, with 14 bases identical to TRBD2. Trimming cost V 4 bases and J 2 bases; bases outside gene matches: 6. Germline V gene sequence: CDR1 SGHNT, CDR2 YYREEE (reference sequence). This CDR3 has 17 residues. The CDR3, as DNA: TGTGCCAGCAGCACTCGACTAGCGGGGGGGCCCACAGATACGCAGTATTTT. Translation gives CASSTRLAGGPTDTQYF.

The sample holds a few counts of this clone. The CDR3 reads CASSLRTGVGTEAFF. The DNA for the CDR3 is TGTGCCAGCAGCTTGAGGACAGGGGTTGGGACTGAAGCTTTCTTT. The J gene is TRBJ1-1, the V gene TRBV5-4; 9 nucleotides agree with TRBD1. Germline lookup yields CDR1 SGHNT and CDR2 YYREEE (reference sequence). The V segment lost 1 base and the J segment 5 bases; nucleotides outside the gene matches: 6. The CDR3 has 15 amino acids.

This chain joins TRBV7-6 and TRBJ1-5; possibly TRBD1 for D (5 bases). This CDR3 has 13 amino acids. V shed 5 bases and J shed 9 bases, with 14 bases lying between them. The germline V gene encodes CDR1 SGHVS and CDR2 FNYEAQ. Here the CDR3 reads CASSTGRTRPQHF. CDR3 sequence (DNA): TGTGCCAGCAGCACGGGACGAACACGGCCCCAGCATTTT.

The chain uses TRBV19 and TRBJ1-1; no definite D call. With 1 base removed from V and 0 bases from J, the gap between germline ends came to 3 bases. Germline values: CDR1 LNHDA, CDR2 SQIVND (reference sequence). The CDR3 sequence is 13 residues long. This CDR3 reads CASSIGMNTEAFF. The DNA for the CDR3 is TGTGCCAGTAGTATAGGGATGAACACTGAAGCTTTCTTT.